Each of the 23 T cell receptor beta chains below was sequenced from the same sample in a study of blood T cells in healthy people across ages. Primers used in a second PCR of roughly 6 to 11 cycles were a sample-barcoded 5' primer and a J-beta primer mix. Each CDR3 protein gets one entry after TCRdb re-called the 5' RACE reads with MiXCR. Of about 1.6 million distinct CDR3 sequences listed, approximately 32% are singletons. What was sequenced was blood. The receptors were gathered from a woman between 25 and 40 years old in good health.

Ten or more counts support this clonotype. The CDR3: CASSLEGRDQPQHF. CDR3 nucleotides: TGTGCCAGCAGTTTGGAGGGAAGGGATCAGCCCCAGCATTTT. The gene calls are TRBV12-3 or TRBV12-4 and TRBJ1-5; no firm D call. The CDR3 has 14 amino acids. Trimming pared 3 bases from V and 5 bases from J, leaving 11 bases between.

This clonotype was counted many times. This sequence joins TRBV5-1 and TRBJ2-5, with TRBD1 identical over 8 bases. This CDR3 region has 14 residues. Germline V gene lookup returns CDR1 SGHRS and CDR2 YFSETQ. V lost 4 bases and J lost 5; bases outside the gene matches: 7. CDR3: CASSLGQGGETQYF. The CDR3 DNA follows: TGCGCCAGCAGCCTCGGACAGGGTGGGGAGACCCAGTACTTC.

V and J are TRBV5-1 and TRBJ2-6, with 8 bases that match TRBD2. Germline CDR1 SGHRS, CDR2 YFSETQ. The ends lost 3 bases at V and 2 bases at J; junction bases unmatched: 4. The CDR3 totals 16 residues. The CDR3 is CASSSGGVPGANVLTF. The CDR3 region has the DNA TGCGCCAGCAGCTCGGGAGGGGTACCTGGGGCCAACGTCCTGACTTTC. Full variable domain (rest looked up from reference TRBV5-1 and TRBJ2-6): KAGVTQTPRYLIKTRGQQVTLSCSPISGHRSVSWYQQTPGQGLQFLFEYFSETQRNKGNFPGRFSGRQFSNSRSEMNVSTLELGDSALYLCASSSGGVPGANVLTFGAGSRLTVL.

Of note for this clonotype: A much larger clone lies one base from this, so it may be a read error. The V call is TRBV7-6, the J call TRBJ2-4; 7 nucleotides match TRBD1. The J call is in doubt because the DNA end fits TRBJ2-7 better. CDR1 is SGHVS and CDR2 is FNYEAQ in the germline V gene. The CDR3 has 17 amino acids. For the CDR3, the DNA is TGTGCCAGCAACGACATTAAAGCCGGGACAGTAACCTACGAGCAGTACTTC. Translation: CASNDIKAGTVTYEQYF.

V gene TRBV4-1 combines with J gene TRBJ2-1, with 9 bases aligning to TRBD2. With V trimmed by 2 bases and J by 0 bases, 5 bases remained unmatched. CDR3 length: 17 residues. Germline assignment: CDR1 MGHRA and CDR2 YSYEKL. CDR3 nucleotides: TGCGCCAGCAGCCAATCCGGGACTAGCTTCTCCTACAATGAGCAGTTCTTC. Its translation is CASSQSGTSFSYNEQFF.

A note on this clonotype: A much larger clone lies a single base off, so this may be a read error. V gene TRBV29-1 combines with J gene TRBJ2-7, with D tentatively TRBD1 or TRBD2 (5 bases each). Germline V gene data show CDR1 as SQVTM and CDR2 as ANQGSEA. There are 14 residues in the CDR3. V was clipped by 7 bases and J by 3 bases, with 19 bases between them. CDR3 protein: CSALVARGVYEQYF. The CDR3 DNA reads as TGCAGCGCTTTAGTAGCGAGGGGCGTCTACGAGCAGTACTTC.

The V call is TRBV5-1, the J call TRBJ2-7; D possibly uses TRBD1 or TRBD2 (5 bases each). The CDR3 totals 16 residues. The germline CDR1 and CDR2 sequences are SGHRS and YFSETQ. With 2 bases removed from V and 1 base from J, the gap between germline ends came to 16 bases. The CDR3, as DNA: TGCGCCAGCAGCTTATCTATCGGGGCCTCTTCCTACGAGCAGTACTTC. Its protein is CASSLSIGASSYEQYF.

The chain has TRBV6-2 or TRBV6-3 and TRBJ1-1, with D possibly TRBD1 on 5 matching bases. V was shortened by 11 bases and J by 2 bases, with 15 bases between the two germline ends. The CDR3 spans 13 residues. The germline CDR1 and CDR2 sequences are MNHEY and SVGEGT. The CDR3 sequence: CAGRPGHNTEAFF. The CDR3 DNA is TGTGCCGGCCGGCCGGGGCATAACACTGAAGCTTTCTTT.

The table lists this clonotype with a few counts. This rearrangement joins TRBV5-1 to TRBJ2-7; the match to TRBD1 covers 7 bases. The CDR3 spans 16 residues. The V gene end was trimmed by 3 bases and the J gene end by 4 bases; junction bases not matched to a gene: 13. In germline, CDR1 is SGHRS, CDR2 YFSETQ. As DNA, the CDR3 is TGCGCCAGCAGCTCCCCGACAGGGTCCATAACGTACGAGCAGTACTTC. This sequence encodes CASSSPTGSITYEQYF.

The CDR3 DNA sequence: TGCAGTGCTAGAGGTATTGGGGGAGAGACCTACGAGCAGTACTTC. As protein: CSARGIGGETYEQYF. V and J are TRBV20-1 and TRBJ2-7, with D possibly called TRBD1 or TRBD2 (5 bases each). The CDR3 length is 15 residues. Per germline, CDR1 DFQATT and CDR2 SNEGSKA (reference sequence). Trimming pared 1 base from V and 2 bases from J, leaving 15 bases between.

There are a few counts of this clonotype. This chain uses TRBV11-2 with TRBJ2-7; a possible D gene is TRBD1 (6 bases). The CDR3 has 15 residues. Germline V gene data show CDR1 as SGHAT and CDR2 as FQNNGV. Trimming took off 4 bases at V and 1 base at J, with 14 bases between the two ends. CDR3 in DNA: TGTGCCAGCAGCTCCTACAGGGCTGAGTCCTACGAGCAGTACTTC. Translation gives CASSSYRAESYEQYF. Variable domain in full (rest from reference TRBV11-2 and TRBJ2-7): EAGVAQSPRYKIIEKRQSVAFWCNPISGHATLYWYQQILGQGPKLLIQFQNNGVVDDSQLPKDRFSAERLKGVDSTLKIQPAKLEDSAVYLCASSSYRAESYEQYFGPGTRLTVT.

CDR3 in amino acids: CASSLKGVGIGRNEQFF. In nucleotides, the CDR3 is TGCGCCAGCAGCTTGAAGGGGGTCGGGATAGGCCGAAATGAGCAGTTCTTC. The rearrangement uses TRBV5-1 and TRBJ2-1; weak D call: TRBD1 (6 bases). V was shortened by 1 base and J by 7 bases, with 21 bases between the two germline ends. Germline CDR1 is SGHRS and CDR2 is YFSETQ. The CDR3 consists of 17 residues.

V gene TRBV20-1 combines with J gene TRBJ1-5, with D unresolved. V was cut by 2 bases and J by 5 bases, with 19 bases left in between. This CDR3 has 16 amino acids. Germline V gene lookup returns CDR1 DFQATT and CDR2 SNEGSKA (reference sequence). CDR3 loop: CSARSSRQGSDQPQHF. The CDR3 DNA reads TGCAGTGCTAGATCATCAAGGCAAGGATCCGATCAGCCCCAGCATTTT.

This clonotype has more than one count but fewer than ten. The chain carries TRBV20-1 and TRBJ2-5; D unclear. The CDR3 extends over 13 amino acids. Germline V lookup: CDR1 DFQATT, CDR2 SNEGSKA (reference sequence). Trimming left V 5 bases short and J 0 bases short, with 10 bases between. CDR3 in amino acids: CSASDFNQETQYF. The CDR3 DNA follows: TGCAGTGCTTCCGACTTTAACCAAGAGACCCAGTACTTC.

The chain is built from TRBV29-1 and TRBJ2-2; D is perhaps TRBD2 (5 bases). Trimming stripped 6 bases from V and 5 bases from J, with 19 bases between. This CDR3 is 15 amino acids long. CDR1 SQVTM and CDR2 ANQGSEA come from the germline V gene. The CDR3 spells CSVGVGSGLTGELFF. The DNA of the CDR3 is TGCAGCGTCGGGGTGGGTTCGGGATTGACCGGGGAGCTGTTTTTT.

In its sample, this clonotype was seen once. This chain links TRBV4-1 with TRBJ2-7, with 7 nucleotides matching TRBD2. The CDR3 totals 15 residues. Per the germline V gene, CDR1 is MGHRA and CDR2 is YSYEKL. V gave up 5 bases and J gave up 1 base; unmatched junction bases: 8. DNA for the CDR3: TGCGCCAGCAGCAGGGGCGGGAGTGGATCCTACGAGCAGTACTTC. Translated: CASSRGGSGSYEQYF.

The J gene is TRBJ2-1, the V gene TRBV5-1; TRBD2 matches at 12 bases. This CDR3 contains 18 residues. Germline lookup yields CDR1 SGHRS and CDR2 YFSETQ. V lost 2 bases, J lost 1 base, and 7 bases stayed unmatched. The CDR3 here is CASSLSLAGGFSYNEQFF. For the CDR3, the DNA is TGCGCCAGCAGCTTATCACTAGCGGGAGGTTTTTCCTACAATGAGCAGTTCTTC.

J is TRBJ1-2 and V is TRBV20-1; D not resolved. The CDR3 is made up of 11 amino acids. V was pared by 3 bases and J by 2 bases, with 4 bases between. Germline V CDR1 and CDR2: DFQATT, SNEGSKA (reference sequence). CDR3 residues: CSARENYGYTF. The CDR3 coding sequence is TGCAGTGCTAGGGAAAACTATGGCTACACCTTC.

J is TRBJ1-2 and V is TRBV28, with 9 nucleotides matching TRBD1. CDR1 and CDR2 (germline): MDHEN, SYDVKM. The CDR3 consists of 16 residues. Trimming cost V 5 bases and J 4 bases; bases outside gene matches: 11. DNA of the CDR3: TGTGCCAGCAGTAAAACCGGGACAGGGATGATCTATGGCTACACCTTC. Protein sequence: CASSKTGTGMIYGYTF.

The V and J genes are TRBV6-1 and TRBJ2-7; 9 bases agree with TRBD2. Germline CDR1 is MNHNS and CDR2 is SASEGT. V gave up 4 bases and J gave up 2 bases; unmatched junction bases: 15. This CDR3 is 18 amino acids long. The CDR3 sequence is CASSGAVEGGGAPYEQYF. The CDR3 DNA reads as TGTGCCAGCAGTGGCGCCGTGGAGGGCGGGGGGGCCCCCTACGAGCAGTACTTC.

This clonotype was found a few times. This chain connects TRBV2 to TRBJ2-7, with D possibly being TRBD2 (7 bases). The germline V and J ends were trimmed by 0 bases and 3 bases, with 12 bases remaining between them. Germline CDR1 reads SNHLY; CDR2 reads FYNNEI. The CDR3 is made up of 15 amino acids. The CDR3 sequence is CASSEAGGANYEQYF. CDR3 coding DNA: TGTGCCAGCAGTGAAGCGGGGGGGGCGAACTACGAGCAGTACTTC. The full variable domain, rest sourced from reference TRBV2 and TRBJ2-7, is EPEVTQTPSHQVTQMGQEVILRCVPISNHLYFYWYRQILGQKVEFLVSFYNNEISEKSEIFDDQFSVERPDGSNFTLKIRSTKLEDSAMYFCASSEAGGANYEQYFGPGTRLTVT.

Points on this clonotype: Here the CDR3 omits its conserved ending phenylalanine or tryptophan, so a read error is the likely source. This sequence joins TRBV2 and TRBJ2-3; no definite D call. The germline V gene encodes CDR1 SNHLY and CDR2 FYNNEI. The CDR3 is made up of 12 amino acids. V lost 4 bases and J 4 bases, leaving 6 bases between the germline ends. CDR3 in amino acids: CASSGGADTQYV. The CDR3, as DNA: TGTGCCAGCAGTGGGGGTGCAGATACGCAGTATGTT.

This rearrangement joins TRBV12-5 to TRBJ2-1; D is ambiguous. Trimming took 2 bases from V and 3 from J, leaving 2 bases between them. This CDR3 is built from 12 residues. Germline CDR1 is LGHNT and CDR2 is FRNRAP. The CDR3 loop is CASGLNYNEQFF. CDR3 coding DNA: TGTGCTAGTGGTTTGAACTACAATGAGCAGTTCTTC.